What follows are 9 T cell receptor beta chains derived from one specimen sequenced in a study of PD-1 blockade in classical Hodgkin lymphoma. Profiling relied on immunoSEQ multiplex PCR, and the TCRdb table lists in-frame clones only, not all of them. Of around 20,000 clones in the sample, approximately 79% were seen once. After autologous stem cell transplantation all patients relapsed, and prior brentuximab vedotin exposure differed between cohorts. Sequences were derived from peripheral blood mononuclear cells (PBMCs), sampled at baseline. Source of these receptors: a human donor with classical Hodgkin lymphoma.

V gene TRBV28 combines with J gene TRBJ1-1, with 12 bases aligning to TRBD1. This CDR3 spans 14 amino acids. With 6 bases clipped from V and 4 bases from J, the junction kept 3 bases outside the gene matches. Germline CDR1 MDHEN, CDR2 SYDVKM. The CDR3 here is CASRGQGAPTEAFF. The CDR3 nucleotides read TGTGCCAGCAGGGGACAGGGGGCGCCCACTGAAGCTTTCTTT.

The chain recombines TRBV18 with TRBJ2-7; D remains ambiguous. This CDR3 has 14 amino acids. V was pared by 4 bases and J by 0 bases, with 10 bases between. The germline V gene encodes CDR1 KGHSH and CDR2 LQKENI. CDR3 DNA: TGTGCCAGCTCACAGTCTACCCCCTCCTACGAGCAGTACTTC. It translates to CASSQSTPSYEQYF.

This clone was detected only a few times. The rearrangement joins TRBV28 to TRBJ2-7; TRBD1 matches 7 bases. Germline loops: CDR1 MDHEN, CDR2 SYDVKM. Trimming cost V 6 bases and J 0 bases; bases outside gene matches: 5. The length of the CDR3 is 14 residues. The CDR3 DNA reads TGTGCCAGCAGGACAGGGAAGAGCTCCTACGAGCAGTACTTC. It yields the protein CASRTGKSSYEQYF. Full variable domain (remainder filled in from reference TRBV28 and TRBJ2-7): DVKVTQSSRYLVKRTGEKVFLECVQDMDHENMFWYRQDPGLGLRLIYFSYDVKMKEKGDIPEGYSVSREKKERFSLILESASTNQTSMYLCASRTGKSSYEQYFGPGTRLTVT.

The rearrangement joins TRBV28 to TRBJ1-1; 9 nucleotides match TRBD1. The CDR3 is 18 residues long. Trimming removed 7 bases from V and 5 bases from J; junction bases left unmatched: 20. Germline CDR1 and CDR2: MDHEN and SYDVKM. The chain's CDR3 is CASTVRGYRGRVETEAFF. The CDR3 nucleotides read TGTGCCAGCACCGTGAGGGGATACAGGGGGCGGGTAGAGACTGAAGCTTTCTTT. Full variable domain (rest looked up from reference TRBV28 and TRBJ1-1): DVKVTQSSRYLVKRTGEKVFLECVQDMDHENMFWYRQDPGLGLRLIYFSYDVKMKEKGDIPEGYSVSREKKERFSLILESASTNQTSMYLCASTVRGYRGRVETEAFFGQGTRLTVV.

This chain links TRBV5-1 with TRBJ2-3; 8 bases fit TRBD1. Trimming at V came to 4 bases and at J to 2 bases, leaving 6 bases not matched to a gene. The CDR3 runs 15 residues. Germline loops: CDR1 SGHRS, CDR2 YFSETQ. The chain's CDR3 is CASSAGQGHTDTQYF. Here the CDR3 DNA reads TGCGCCAGCAGCGCTGGACAGGGTCACACAGATACGCAGTATTTT.

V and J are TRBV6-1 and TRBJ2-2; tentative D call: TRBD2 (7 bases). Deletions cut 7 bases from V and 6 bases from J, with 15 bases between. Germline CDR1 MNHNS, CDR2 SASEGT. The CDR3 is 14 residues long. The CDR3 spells CASTRGAGAGELFF. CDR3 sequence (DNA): TGTGCCAGCACTCGGGGGGCGGGCGCCGGGGAGCTGTTTTTT.

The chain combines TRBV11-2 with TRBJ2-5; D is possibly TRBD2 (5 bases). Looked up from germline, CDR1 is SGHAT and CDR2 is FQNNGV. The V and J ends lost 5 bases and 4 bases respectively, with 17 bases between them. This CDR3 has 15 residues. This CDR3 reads CASSREWLARETQYF. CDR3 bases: TGTGCCAGCAGCCGAGAGTGGCTAGCCCGAGAGACCCAGTACTTC.

The CDR3 DNA is TGTGCCAGCAGTTATGGCAGGGTCTACGAGCAGTACTTC. Protein sequence: CASSYGRVYEQYF. The genes are TRBV27 and TRBJ2-7; possibly TRBD1 for D (5 bases). Trimming cost V 4 bases and J 3 bases, with 10 bases left between them. CDR1 MNHEY and CDR2 SMNVEV come from the germline V gene (reference sequence). This CDR3 has 13 residues.

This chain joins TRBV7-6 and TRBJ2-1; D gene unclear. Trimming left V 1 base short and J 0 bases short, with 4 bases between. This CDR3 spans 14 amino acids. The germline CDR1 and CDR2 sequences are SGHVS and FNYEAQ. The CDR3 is CASSLGRSYNEQFF. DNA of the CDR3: TGTGCCAGCAGCTTAGGACGCTCCTACAATGAGCAGTTCTTC.